The source of this T cell receptor beta chain is a study of blood T cell repertoires in COVID-19 (dated by TCRdb to the early 2020s). The study in broad terms: Samples covering the acute and convalescent phases of COVID-19 were provided by collaborators in the United States, Italy and Spain. The material from the prospective study consisted of cDNA or gDNA derived from T cells, B-cell-depleted T cells, or PBMCs. The dataset comprised deeply sampled blood TCRbeta repertoires from subjects exposed to, actively infected with, or recovered from COVID-19. The repertoires were released in a freely available public database meant as a resource for research on the immune response to SARS-CoV-2. Samples came from the ongoing ImmuneRACE study (first 160 participants) plus 1,254 subjects from 6 global collaborators. A de-identified subject ID, COVID-19 status, age in years and sex were almost always included in the sample metadata. Where HLA class I and class II types were available, the types were taken from metadata supplied by the sample provider, not from assay-based typing. The paper as a whole reports these results and caveats: The quantity of clinical and demographic metadata differed by source and by participant and was supplied without curation.

At the junction V is shortened by 2 bases and J by 0 bases, with 9 bases in between. Including cysteine and phenylalanine, the CDR3 has 15 amino acids. Only the CDR3 region is kept as DNA, spanning 45 bases read in frame from base 1. The germline V gene (reference sequence) supplies CDR1 LNHDA and CDR2 SQIVND. The immunoSEQ Assay, a bias-controlled multiplex PCR, was used to amplify TCRbeta CDR3 regions from genomic DNA. The source study handled its data this way. Nucleated cell counts per sample were estimated from amplification of reference gene primers within the assay. To quantify the absolute abundance of each unique TCRbeta CDR3 rearrangement, sequence reads were collapsed and filtered. For each sample, productive Simpson clonality was calculated as the square root of Simpson's diversity index across productive rearrangements. TCRdb's version of the immuneACCESS table is confined to in-frame rearrangements and falls short of the full clone set. An unresolved V gene accounts for under half of the shortfall where checked; the remainder is of unknown origin. D and trimming were read from the DNA, whereas the V and J calls and clone size are those reported in that table. Present in this sample are roughly 380,000 clones, around 85% of which were seen just once. In total, the top ten clones hold more than 3% of the sample.

Remarks on this clone: Its antigen is currently not known. No much larger clonotype is one base removed from it; base qualities were not supplied.

Whole blood was collected in K2EDTA tubes by collaborating institutions according to the institutions' own protocols. For TCRbeta analysis, collaborators shipped samples as frozen whole blood, isolated PBMCs, or DNA extracted from either of those sample types. The TCR originated in a woman in her late teens or twenties with acute or convalescent COVID-19. The sample was peripheral blood. Rearrangement joined TRBV19 to TRBJ2-3; no D gene can be assigned with confidence. This receptor has the CDR3 CASSIRPSSTDTQYF. DNA sequence: TGTGCCAGTAGTATACGTCCTTCTAGCACAGATACGCAGTATTTT. This CDR3, with the reference TRBV19 and TRBJ2-3 proteins standing in past its ends, gives the full variable domain DGGITQSPKYLFRKEGQNVTLSCEQNLNHDAMYWYRQDPGQGLRLIYYSQIVNDFQKGDIAEGYSVSREKKESFPLTVTSAQKNPTAFYLCASSIRPSSTDTQYFGPGTRLTVL.